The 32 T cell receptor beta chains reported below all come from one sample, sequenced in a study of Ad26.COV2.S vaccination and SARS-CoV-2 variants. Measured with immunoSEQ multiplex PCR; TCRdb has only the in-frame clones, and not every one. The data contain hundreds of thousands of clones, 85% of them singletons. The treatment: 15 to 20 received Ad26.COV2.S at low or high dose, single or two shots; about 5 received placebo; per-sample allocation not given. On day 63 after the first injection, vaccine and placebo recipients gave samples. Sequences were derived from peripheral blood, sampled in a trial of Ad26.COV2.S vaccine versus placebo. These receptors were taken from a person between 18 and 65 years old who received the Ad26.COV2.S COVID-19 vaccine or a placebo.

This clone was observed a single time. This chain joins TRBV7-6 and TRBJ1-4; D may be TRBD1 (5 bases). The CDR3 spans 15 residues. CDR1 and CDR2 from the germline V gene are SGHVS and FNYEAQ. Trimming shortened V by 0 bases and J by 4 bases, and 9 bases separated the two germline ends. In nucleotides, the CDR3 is TGTGCCAGCAGCTTAGCGGGGGAAAGTAATGAAAAACTGTTTTTT. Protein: CASSLAGESNEKLFF.

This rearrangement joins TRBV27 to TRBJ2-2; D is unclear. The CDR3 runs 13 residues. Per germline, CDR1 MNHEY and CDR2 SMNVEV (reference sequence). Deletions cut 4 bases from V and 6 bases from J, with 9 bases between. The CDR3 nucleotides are TGTGCCAGCAGTTCGTATGAGGCCGGGGAGCTGTTTTTT. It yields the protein CASSSYEAGELFF.

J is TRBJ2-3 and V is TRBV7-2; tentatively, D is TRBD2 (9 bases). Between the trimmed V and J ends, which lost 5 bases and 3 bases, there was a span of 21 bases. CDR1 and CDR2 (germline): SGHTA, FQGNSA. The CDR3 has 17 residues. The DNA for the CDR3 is TGTGCCAGCAGCCGCAGGGGGCTAGCGGGGATGACAGATACGCAGTATTTT. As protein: CASSRRGLAGMTDTQYF.

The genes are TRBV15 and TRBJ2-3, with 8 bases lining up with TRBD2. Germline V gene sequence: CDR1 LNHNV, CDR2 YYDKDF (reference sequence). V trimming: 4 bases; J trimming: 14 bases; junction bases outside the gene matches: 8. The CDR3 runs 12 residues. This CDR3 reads CATSKHSGILYF. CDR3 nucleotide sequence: TGTGCCACCAGCAAACATAGCGGGATCCTGTATTTT.

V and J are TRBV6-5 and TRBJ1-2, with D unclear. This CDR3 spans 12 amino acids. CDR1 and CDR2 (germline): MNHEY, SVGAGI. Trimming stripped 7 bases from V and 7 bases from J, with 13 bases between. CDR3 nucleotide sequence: TGTGCCAGCATTAGTGGGGATGCTGGCTACACCTTC. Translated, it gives CASISGDAGYTF.

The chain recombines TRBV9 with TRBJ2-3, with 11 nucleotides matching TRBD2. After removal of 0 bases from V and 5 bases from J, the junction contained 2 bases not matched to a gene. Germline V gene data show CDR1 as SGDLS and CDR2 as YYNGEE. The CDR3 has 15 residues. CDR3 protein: CASSVGLAGLDTQYF. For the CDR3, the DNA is TGTGCCAGCAGCGTAGGACTAGCGGGGTTAGATACGCAGTATTTT.

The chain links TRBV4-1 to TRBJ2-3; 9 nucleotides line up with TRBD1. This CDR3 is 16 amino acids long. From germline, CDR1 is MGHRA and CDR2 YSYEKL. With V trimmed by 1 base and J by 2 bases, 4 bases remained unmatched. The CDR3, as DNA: TGCGCCAGCAGCCAAGGGGACAGGGTGAACACAGATACGCAGTATTTT. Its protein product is CASSQGDRVNTDTQYF.

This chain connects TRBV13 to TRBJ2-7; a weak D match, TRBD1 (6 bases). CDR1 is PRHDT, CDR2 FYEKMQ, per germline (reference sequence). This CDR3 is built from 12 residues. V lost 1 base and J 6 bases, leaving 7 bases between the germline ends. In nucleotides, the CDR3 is TGTGCCAGCAGCTTAGTAGGGGGCGAGCAGTACTTC. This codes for CASSLVGGEQYF.

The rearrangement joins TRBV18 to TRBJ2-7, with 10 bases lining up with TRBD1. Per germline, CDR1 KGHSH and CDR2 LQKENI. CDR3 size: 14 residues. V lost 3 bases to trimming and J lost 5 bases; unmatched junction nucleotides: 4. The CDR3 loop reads CASSPTGTGDEQYF. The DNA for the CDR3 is TGTGCCAGCTCACCTACCGGGACAGGGGACGAGCAGTACTTC.

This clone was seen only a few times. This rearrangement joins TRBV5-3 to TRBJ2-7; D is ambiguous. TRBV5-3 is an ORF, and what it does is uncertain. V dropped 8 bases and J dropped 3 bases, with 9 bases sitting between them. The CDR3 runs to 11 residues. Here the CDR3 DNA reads TGTGCCAGGAAGTCGGGCTACGAGCAGTACTTC. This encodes CARKSGYEQYF.

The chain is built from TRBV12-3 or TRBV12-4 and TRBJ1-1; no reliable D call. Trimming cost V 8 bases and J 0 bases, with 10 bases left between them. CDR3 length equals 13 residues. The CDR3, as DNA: TGTGCCAGCGACGGAGAAATGAACACTGAAGCTTTCTTT. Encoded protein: CASDGEMNTEAFF.

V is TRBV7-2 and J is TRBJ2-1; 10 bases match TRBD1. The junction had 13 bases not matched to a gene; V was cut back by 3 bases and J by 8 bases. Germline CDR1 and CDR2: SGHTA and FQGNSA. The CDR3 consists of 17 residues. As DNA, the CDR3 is TGTGCCAGCAGCTTTTTTTACCGGGACAGGGGCATGGATGAGCAGTTCTTC. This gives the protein CASSFFYRDRGMDEQFF.

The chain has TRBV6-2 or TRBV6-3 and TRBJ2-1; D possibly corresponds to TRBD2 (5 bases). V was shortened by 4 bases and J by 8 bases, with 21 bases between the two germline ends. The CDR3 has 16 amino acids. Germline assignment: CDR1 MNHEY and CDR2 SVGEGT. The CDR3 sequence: CASSSLTRAYIYEQFF. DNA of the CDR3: TGTGCCAGCAGTTCCCTAACTAGGGCCTATATCTATGAGCAGTTCTTC.

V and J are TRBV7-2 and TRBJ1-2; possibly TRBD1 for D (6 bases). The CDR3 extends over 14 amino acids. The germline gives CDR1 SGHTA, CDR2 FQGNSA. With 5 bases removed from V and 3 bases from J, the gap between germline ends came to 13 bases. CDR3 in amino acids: CASSAKGGYYGYTF. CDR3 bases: TGTGCCAGCAGCGCAAAGGGGGGATACTATGGCTACACCTTC.

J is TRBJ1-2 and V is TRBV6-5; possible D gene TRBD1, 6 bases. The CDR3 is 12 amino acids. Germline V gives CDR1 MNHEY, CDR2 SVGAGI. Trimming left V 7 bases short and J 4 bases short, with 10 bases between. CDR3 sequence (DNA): TGTGCCAGCACCCTACAGGGCTATGGCTACACCTTC. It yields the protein CASTLQGYGYTF.

The CDR3 DNA reads TGTGCCAGCAGGTTTAGTGGGGTGGACATTCAGTACTTC. It yields the protein CASRFSGVDIQYF. The rearrangement joins TRBV11-2 to TRBJ2-4, with D unclear. The length of the CDR3 is 13 residues. CDR1 and CDR2 (germline): SGHAT, FQNNGV. V shed 6 bases and J shed 8 bases, with 14 bases lying between them. Based on the CDR3 plus reference TRBV11-2 and TRBJ2-4, the full variable domain is EAGVAQSPRYKIIEKRQSVAFWCNPISGHATLYWYQQILGQGPKLLIQFQNNGVVDDSQLPKDRFSAERLKGVDSTLKIQPAKLEDSAVYLCASRFSGVDIQYFGAGTRLSVL.

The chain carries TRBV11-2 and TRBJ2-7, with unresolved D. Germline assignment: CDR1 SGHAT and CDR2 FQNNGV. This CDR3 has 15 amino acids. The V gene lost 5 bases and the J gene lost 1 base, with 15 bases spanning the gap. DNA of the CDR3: TGTGCCAGCAGCCCAGAAAGTCTGCGATCCTACGAGCAGTACTTC. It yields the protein CASSPESLRSYEQYF.

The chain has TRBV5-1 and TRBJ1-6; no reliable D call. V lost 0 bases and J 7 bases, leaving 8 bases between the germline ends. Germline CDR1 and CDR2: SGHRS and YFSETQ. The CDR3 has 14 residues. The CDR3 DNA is TGCGCCAGCAGCTTGGAGATCATGAATTCACCCCTCCACTTT. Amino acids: CASSLEIMNSPLHF.

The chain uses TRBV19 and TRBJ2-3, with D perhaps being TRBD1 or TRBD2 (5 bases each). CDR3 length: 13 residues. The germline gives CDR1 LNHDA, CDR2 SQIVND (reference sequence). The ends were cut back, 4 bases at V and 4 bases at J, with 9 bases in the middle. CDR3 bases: TGTGCCAGTAGTAGCCGGGGACCAGATACGCAGTATTTT. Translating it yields CASSSRGPDTQYF.

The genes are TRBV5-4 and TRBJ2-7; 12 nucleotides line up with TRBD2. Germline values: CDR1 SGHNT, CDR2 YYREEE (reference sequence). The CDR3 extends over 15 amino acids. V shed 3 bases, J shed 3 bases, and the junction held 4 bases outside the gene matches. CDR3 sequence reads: CASSSLAGGLYEQYF. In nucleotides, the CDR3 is TGTGCCAGCAGCTCACTAGCGGGAGGCCTCTACGAGCAGTACTTC. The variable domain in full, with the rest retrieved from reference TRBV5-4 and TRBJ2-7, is ETGVTQSPTHLIKTRGQQVTLRCSSQSGHNTVSWYQQALGQGPQFIFQYYREEENGRGNFPPRFSGLQFPNYSSELNVNALELDDSALYLCASSSLAGGLYEQYFGPGTRLTVT.

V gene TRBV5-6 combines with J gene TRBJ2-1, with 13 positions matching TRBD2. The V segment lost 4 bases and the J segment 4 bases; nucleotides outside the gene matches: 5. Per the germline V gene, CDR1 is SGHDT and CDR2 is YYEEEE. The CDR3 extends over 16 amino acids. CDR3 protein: CASSIKTSGRYNEQFF. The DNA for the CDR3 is TGTGCCAGCAGCATAAAGACTAGCGGGAGGTACAATGAGCAGTTCTTC.

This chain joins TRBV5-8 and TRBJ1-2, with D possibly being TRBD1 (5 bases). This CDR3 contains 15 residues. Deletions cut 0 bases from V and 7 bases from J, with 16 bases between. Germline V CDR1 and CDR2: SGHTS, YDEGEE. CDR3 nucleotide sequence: TGTGCCAGCAGCTTGGAAAGGACAACACCGCGTGGCTACACCTTC. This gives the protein CASSLERTTPRGYTF.

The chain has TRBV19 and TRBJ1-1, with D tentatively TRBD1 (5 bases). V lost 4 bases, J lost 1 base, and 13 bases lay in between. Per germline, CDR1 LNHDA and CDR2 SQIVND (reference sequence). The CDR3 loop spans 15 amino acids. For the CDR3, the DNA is TGTGCCAGTAGTAGACCAGGGAGGCGGAACACTGAAGCTTTCTTT. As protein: CASSRPGRRNTEAFF.

The CDR3 sequence: CASSNTGKETQYF. The CDR3 coding sequence is TGTGCCAGCTCAAACACAGGGAAAGAAACGCAGTATTTT. This chain uses TRBV18 with TRBJ2-3; possibly TRBD1 for D (6 bases). The CDR3 totals 13 residues. The germline CDR1 and CDR2 sequences are KGHSH and LQKENI. V gave up 5 bases and J gave up 9 bases, with 15 bases separating them.

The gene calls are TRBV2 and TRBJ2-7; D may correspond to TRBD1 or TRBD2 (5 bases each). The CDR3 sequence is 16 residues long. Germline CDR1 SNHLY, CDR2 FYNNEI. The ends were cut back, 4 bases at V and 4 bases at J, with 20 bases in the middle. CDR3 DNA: TGTGCCAGCAGTGCCCTCTATGGGGGTAATCGGTACGAGCAGTACTTC. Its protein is CASSALYGGNRYEQYF.

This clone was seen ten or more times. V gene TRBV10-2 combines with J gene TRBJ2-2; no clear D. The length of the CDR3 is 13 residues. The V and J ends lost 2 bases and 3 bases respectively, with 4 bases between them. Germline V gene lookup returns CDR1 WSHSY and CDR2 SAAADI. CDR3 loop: CASSESHTGELFF. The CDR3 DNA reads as TGCGCCAGCAGTGAGAGCCACACCGGGGAGCTGTTTTTT.

CDR3 sequence (DNA): TGTGCCAGCTCAACAAGACAGGGAGGCTACGAGCAGTACTTC. It encodes CASSTRQGGYEQYF. The chain joins TRBV18 to TRBJ2-7; D is possibly TRBD1 (7 bases). V was trimmed by 5 bases and J by 3 bases, leaving 14 bases between them. Germline loops: CDR1 KGHSH, CDR2 LQKENI. The CDR3 runs 14 residues.

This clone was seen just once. In DNA, the CDR3 is TGCGCCAGCAGCGTGACTAGCGGGGGGCTCAATGAGCAGTTCTTC. Its translation: CASSVTSGGLNEQFF. The chain couples TRBV5-1 to TRBJ2-1; 13 bases are a match to TRBD2. There are 15 residues in the CDR3. Unmatched junction bases numbered 4, after V lost 4 bases and J lost 6 bases. Germline assignment: CDR1 SGHRS and CDR2 YFSETQ.

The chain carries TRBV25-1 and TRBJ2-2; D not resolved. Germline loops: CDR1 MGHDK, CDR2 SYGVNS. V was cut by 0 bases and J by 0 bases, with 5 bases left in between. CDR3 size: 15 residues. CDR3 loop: CASSEYVSNTGELFF. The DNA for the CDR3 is TGTGCCAGCAGTGAATATGTTTCGAACACCGGGGAGCTGTTTTTT. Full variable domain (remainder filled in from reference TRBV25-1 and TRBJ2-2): EADIYQTPRYLVIGTGKKITLECSQTMGHDKMYWYQQDPGMELHLIHYSYGVNSTEKGDLSSESTVSRIRTEHFPLTLESARPSHTSQYLCASSEYVSNTGELFFGEGSRLTVL.

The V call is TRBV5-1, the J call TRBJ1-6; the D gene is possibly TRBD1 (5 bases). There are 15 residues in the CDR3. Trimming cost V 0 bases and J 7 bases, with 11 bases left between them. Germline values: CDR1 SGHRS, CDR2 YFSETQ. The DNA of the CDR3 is TGCGCCAGCAGCTTGGAACAGGCTGTGAATTCACCCCTCCACTTT. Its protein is CASSLEQAVNSPLHF. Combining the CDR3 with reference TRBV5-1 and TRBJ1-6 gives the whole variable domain KAGVTQTPRYLIKTRGQQVTLSCSPISGHRSVSWYQQTPGQGLQFLFEYFSETQRNKGNFPGRFSGRQFSNSRSEMNVSTLELGDSALYLCASSLEQAVNSPLHFGNGTRLTVT.

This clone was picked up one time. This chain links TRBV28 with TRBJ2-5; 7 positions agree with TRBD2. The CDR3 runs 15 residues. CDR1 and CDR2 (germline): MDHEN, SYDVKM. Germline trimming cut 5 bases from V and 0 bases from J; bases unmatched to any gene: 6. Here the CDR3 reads CASSTAGIYQETQYF. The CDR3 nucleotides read TGTGCCAGCAGTACAGCGGGAATATACCAAGAGACCCAGTACTTC.

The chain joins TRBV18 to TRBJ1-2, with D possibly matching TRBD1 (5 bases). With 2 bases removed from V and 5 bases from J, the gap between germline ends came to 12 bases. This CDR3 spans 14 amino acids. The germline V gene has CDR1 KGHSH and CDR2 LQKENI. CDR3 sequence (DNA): TGTGCCAGCTCACCATCAGGGTTGGTTTATGGCTACACCTTC. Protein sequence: CASSPSGLVYGYTF.